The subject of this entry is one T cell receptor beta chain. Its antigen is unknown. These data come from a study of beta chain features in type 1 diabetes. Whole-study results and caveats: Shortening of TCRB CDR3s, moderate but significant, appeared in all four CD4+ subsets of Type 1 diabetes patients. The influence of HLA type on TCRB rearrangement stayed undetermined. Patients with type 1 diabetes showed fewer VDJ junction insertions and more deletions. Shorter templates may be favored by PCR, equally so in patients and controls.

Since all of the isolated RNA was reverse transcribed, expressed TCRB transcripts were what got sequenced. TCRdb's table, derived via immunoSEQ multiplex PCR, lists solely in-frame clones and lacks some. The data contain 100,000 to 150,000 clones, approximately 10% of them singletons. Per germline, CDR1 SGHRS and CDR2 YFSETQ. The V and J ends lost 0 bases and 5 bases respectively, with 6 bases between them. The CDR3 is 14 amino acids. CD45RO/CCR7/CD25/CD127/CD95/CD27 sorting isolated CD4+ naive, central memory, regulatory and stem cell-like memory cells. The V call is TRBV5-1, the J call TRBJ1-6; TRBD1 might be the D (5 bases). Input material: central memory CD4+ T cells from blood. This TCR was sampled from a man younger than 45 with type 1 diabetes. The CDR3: CASSLGQNNSPLHF. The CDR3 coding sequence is TGCGCCAGCAGCTTGGGACAGAATAATTCACCCCTCCACTTT.